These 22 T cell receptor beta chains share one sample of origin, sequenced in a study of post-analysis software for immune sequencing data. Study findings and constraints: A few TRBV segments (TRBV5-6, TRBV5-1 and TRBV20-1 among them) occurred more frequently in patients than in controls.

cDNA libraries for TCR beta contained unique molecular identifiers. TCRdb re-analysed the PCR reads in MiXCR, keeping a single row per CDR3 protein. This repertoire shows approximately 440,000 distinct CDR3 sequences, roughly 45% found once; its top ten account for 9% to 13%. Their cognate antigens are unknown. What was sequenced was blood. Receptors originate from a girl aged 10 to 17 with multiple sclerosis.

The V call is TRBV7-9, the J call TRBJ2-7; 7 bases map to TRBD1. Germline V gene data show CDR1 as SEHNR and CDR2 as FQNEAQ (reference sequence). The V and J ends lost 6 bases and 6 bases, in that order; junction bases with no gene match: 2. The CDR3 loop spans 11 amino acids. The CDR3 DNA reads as TGTGCCAGCAGGAGGGGGCGCGAGCAGTACTTC. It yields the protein CASRRGREQYF. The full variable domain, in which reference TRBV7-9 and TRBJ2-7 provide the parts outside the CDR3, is DTGVSQNPRHKITKRGQNVTFRCDPISEHNRLYWYRQTLGQGPEFLTYFQNEAQLEKSRLLSDRFSAERPKGSFSTLEIQRTEQGDSAMYLCASRRGREQYFGPGTRLTVT.

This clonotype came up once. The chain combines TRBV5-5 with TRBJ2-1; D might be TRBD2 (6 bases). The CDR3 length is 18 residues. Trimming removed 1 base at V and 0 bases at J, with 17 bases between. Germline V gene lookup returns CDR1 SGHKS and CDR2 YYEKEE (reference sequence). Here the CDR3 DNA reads TGTGCCAGCAGCTTGTCCCGGGGGATGGGTAGCTCCTACAATGAGCAGTTCTTC. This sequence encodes CASSLSRGMGSSYNEQFF.

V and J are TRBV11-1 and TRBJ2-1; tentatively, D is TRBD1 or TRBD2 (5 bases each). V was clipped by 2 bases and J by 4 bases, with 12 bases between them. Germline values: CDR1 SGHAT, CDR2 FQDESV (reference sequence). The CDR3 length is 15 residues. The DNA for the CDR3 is TGTGCCAGCAGCTTATTAGGGACGCTGTACAATGAGCAGTTCTTC. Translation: CASSLLGTLYNEQFF.

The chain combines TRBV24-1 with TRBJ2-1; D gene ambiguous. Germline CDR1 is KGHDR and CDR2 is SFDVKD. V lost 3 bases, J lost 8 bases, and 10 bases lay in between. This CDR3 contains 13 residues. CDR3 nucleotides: TGTGCCACCAGTGATGCGGATAGAGATGAGCAGTTCTTC. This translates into CATSDADRDEQFF.

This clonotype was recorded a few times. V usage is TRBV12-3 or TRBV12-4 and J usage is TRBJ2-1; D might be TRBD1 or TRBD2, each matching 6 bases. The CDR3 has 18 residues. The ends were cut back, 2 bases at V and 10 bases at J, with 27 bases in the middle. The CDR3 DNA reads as TGTGCCAGCAGTTTAAGATTGGGGGGCGACACTCCCCCAAGGGAGCAGTTCTTC. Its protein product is CASSLRLGGDTPPREQFF.

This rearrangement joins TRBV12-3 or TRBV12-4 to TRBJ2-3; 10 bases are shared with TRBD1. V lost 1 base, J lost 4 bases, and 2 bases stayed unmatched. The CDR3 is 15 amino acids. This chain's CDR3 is CASSLVGQGSDTQYF. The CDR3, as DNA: TGTGCCAGCAGTTTAGTGGGACAGGGGTCAGATACGCAGTATTTT.

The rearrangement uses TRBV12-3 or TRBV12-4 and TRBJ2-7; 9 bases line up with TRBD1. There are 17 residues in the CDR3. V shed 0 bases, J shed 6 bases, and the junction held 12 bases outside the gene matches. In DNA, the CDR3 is TGTGCCAGCAGTTTAGCGGACAGGGGAGCATCACGACGCGAGCAGTACTTC. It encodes CASSLADRGASRREQYF.

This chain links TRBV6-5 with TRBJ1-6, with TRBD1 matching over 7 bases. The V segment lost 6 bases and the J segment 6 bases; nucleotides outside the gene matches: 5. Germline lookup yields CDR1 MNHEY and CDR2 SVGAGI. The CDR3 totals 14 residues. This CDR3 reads CASRPGGPNSPLHF. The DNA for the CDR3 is TGTGCCAGCAGGCCAGGGGGTCCTAATTCACCCCTCCACTTT.

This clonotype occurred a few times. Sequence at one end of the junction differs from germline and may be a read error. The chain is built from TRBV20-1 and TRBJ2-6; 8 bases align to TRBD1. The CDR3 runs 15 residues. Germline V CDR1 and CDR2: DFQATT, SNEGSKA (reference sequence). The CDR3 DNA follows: TGCAGTGCTAGTCCAGGGGGCGTTCTGACCAACATCCTGACTTTC. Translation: CSASPGGVLTNILTF.

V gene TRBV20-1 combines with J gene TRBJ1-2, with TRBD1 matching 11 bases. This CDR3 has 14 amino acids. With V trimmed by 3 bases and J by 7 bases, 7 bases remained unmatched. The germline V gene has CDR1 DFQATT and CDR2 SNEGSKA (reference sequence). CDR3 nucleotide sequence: TGCAGTGCTAGGCCCGGGACAGGGGGAGGTGGCTACACCTTC. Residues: CSARPGTGGGGYTF.

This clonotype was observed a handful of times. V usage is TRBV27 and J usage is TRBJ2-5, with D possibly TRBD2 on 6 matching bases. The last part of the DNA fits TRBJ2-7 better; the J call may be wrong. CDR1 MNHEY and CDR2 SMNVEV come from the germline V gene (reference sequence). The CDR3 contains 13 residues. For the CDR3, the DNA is TGTGCCAGCAGTTTGACTAGTTACCACGAGCAGTACTTC. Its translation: CASSLTSYHEQYF.

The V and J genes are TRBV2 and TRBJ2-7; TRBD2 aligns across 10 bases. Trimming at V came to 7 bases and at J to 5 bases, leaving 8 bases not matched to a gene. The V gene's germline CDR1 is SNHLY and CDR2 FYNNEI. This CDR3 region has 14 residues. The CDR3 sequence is CASKVASGSHEQYF. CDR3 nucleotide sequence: TGTGCCAGCAAGGTGGCTAGCGGGAGCCACGAGCAGTACTTC.

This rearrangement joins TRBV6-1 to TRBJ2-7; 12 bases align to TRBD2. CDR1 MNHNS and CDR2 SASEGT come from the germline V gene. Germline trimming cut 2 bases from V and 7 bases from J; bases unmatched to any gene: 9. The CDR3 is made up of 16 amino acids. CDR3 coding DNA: TGTGCCAGCAGTGAAAGACTAGCGGGAGATGGGGATGAGCAGTACTTC. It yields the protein CASSERLAGDGDEQYF.

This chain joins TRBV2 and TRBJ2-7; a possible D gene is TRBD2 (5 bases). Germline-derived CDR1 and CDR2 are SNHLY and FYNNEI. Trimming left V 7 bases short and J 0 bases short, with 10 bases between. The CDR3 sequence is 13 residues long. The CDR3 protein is CASKIDYSYEQYF. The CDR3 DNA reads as TGTGCCAGCAAAATTGACTACTCCTACGAGCAGTACTTC.

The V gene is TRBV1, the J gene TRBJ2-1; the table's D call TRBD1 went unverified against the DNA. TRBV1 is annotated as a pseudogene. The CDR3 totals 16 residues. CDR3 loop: CTSSQPGQGAHNEQFF. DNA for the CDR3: TGCACCAGCAGCCAGCCCGGACAGGGGGCCCACAATGAGCAGTTCTTC.

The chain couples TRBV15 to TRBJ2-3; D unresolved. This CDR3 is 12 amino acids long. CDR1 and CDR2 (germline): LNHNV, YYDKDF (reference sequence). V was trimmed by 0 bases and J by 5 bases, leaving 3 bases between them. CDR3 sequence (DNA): TGTGCCACCAGCAGAGATCGAGATACGCAGTATTTT. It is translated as CATSRDRDTQYF.

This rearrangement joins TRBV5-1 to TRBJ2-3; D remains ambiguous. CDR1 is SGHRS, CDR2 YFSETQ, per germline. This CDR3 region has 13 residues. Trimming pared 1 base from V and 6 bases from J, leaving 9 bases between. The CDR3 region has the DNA TGCGCCAGCAGCTTGATCACAGAGGATACGCAGTATTTT. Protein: CASSLITEDTQYF.

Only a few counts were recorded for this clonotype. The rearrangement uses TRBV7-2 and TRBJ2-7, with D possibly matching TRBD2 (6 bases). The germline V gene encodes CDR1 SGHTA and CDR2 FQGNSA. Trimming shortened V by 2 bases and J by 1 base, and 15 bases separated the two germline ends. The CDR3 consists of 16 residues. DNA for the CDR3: TGTGCCAGCAGCTTAAACGGGCGGGGCCTGTCCTACGAGCAGTACTTC. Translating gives CASSLNGRGLSYEQYF.

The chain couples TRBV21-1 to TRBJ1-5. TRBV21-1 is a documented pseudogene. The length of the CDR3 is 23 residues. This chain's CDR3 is CASSKYRSPPSLPQINSNQPQHF. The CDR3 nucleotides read TGTGCCAGCAGCAAATACCGCAGCCCACCCTCCCTCCCTCAGATTAATAGCAATCAGCCCCAGCATTTT.

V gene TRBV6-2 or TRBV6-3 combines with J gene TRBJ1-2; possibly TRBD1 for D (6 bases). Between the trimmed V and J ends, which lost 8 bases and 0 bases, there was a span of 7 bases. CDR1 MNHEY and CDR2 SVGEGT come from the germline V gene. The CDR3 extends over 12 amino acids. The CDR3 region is CASAGANYGYTF. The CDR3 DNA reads TGTGCCAGCGCAGGGGCTAACTATGGCTACACCTTC.

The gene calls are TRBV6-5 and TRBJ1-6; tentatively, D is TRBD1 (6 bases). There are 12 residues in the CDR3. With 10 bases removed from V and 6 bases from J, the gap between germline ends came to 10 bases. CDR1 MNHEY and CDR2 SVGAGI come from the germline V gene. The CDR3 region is CATQGPNSPLHF. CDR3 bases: TGTGCCACACAGGGACCTAATTCACCCCTCCACTTT.

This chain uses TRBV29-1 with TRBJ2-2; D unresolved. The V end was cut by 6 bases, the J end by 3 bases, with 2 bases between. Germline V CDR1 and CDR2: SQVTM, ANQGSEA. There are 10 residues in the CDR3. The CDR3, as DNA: TGCAGCGTGTACACCGGGGAGCTGTTTTTT. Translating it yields CSVYTGELFF.